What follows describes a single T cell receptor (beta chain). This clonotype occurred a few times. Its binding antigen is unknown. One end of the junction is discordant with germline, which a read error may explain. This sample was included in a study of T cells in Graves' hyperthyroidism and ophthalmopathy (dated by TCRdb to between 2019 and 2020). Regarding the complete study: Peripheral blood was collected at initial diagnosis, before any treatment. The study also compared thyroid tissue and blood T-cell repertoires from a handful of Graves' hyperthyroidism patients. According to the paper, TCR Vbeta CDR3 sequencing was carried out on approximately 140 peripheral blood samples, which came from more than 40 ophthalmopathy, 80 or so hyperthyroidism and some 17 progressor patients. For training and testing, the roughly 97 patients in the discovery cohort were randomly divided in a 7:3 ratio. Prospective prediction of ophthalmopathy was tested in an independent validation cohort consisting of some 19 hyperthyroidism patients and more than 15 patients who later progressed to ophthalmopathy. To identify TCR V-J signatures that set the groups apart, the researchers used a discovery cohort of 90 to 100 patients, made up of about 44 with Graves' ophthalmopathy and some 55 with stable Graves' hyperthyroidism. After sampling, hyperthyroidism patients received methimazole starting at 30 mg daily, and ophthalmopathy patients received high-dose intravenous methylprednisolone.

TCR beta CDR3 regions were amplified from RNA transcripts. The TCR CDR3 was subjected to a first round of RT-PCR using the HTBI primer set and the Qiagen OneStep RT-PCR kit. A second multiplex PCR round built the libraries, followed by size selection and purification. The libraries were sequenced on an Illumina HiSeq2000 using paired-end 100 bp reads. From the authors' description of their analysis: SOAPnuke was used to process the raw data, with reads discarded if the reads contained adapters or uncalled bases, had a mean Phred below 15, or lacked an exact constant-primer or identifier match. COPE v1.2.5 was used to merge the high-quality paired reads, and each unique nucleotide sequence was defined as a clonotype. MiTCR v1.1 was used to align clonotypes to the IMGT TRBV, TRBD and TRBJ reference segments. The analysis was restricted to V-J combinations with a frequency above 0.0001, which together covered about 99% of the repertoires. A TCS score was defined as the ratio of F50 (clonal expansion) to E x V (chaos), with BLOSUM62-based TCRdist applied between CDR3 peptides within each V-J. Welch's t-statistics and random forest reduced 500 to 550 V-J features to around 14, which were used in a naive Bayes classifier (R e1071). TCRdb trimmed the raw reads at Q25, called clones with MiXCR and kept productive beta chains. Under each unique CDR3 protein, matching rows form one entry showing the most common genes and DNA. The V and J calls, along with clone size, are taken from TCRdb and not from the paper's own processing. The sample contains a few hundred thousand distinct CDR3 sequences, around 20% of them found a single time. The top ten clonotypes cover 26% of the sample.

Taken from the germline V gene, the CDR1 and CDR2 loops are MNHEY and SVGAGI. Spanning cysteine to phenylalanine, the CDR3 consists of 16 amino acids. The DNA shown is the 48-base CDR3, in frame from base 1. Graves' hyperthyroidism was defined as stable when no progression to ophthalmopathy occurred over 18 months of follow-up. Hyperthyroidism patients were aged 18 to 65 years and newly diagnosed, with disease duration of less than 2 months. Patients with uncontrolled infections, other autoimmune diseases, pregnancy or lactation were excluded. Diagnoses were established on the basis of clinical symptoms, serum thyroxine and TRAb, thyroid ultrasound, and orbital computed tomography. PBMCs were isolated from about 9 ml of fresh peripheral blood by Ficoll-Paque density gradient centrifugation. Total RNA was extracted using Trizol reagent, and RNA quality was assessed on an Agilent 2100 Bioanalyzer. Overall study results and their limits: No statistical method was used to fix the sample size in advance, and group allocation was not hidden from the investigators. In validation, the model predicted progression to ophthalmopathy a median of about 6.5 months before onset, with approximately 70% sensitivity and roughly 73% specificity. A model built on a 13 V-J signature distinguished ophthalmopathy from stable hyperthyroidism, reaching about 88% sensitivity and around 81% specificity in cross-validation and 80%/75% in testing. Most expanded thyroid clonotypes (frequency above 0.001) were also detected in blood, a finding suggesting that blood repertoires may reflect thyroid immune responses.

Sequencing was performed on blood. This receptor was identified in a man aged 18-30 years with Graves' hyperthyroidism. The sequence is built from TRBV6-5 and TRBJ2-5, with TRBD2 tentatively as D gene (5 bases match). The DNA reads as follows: TGTGCCAGCGGTTACTCGACGGTCCGGCGAGGGGAGACCCAGTACTTC. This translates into CASGYSTVRRGETQYF.